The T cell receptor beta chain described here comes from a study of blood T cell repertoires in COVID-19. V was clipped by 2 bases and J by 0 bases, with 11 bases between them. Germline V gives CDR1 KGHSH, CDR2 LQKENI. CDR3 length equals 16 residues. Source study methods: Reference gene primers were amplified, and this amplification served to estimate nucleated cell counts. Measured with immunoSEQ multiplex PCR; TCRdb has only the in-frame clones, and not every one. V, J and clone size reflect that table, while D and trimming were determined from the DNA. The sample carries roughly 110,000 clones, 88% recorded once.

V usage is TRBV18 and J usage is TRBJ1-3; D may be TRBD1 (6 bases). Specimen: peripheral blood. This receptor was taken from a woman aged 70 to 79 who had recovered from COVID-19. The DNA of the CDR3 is TGTGCCAGCTCACCAAGGGACAAGCACTCTGGAAACACCATATATTTT. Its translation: CASSPRDKHSGNTIYF.